These 15 T cell receptor beta chains originate from one sample sequenced in a study of blood T cell repertoires in COVID-19. Clones were read by immunoSEQ multiplex PCR, and TCRdb kept only the in-frame ones, dropping some. The data hold around 100,000 clones, with approximately 87% observed a single time. The sample was peripheral blood. Source of these receptors: a human donor in a cohort sampled during active COVID-19.

This clone was observed a few times. V usage is TRBV2 and J usage is TRBJ1-4; D not certain. This CDR3 has 13 amino acids. Germline V gene lookup returns CDR1 SNHLY and CDR2 FYNNEI. The ends were cut back, 10 bases at V and 5 bases at J, with 14 bases in the middle. The CDR3 sequence: CATKPTINEKLFF. CDR3 in DNA: TGTGCCACAAAGCCCACCATAAATGAAAAACTGTTTTTT.

This clone appeared many times. This rearrangement joins TRBV12-3 or TRBV12-4 to TRBJ1-3, with TRBD1 matching 8 bases. This CDR3 contains 13 residues. The V segment lost 7 bases and the J segment 4 bases; nucleotides outside the gene matches: 3. In DNA form, the CDR3 reads TGTGCCAGCAAAAGGACAGGGGGAAACACCATATATTTT. It encodes CASKRTGGNTIYF.

The CDR3 loop reads CASSSRTGGYEQYF. As DNA, the CDR3 is TGTGCCAGCAGCTCCCGGACAGGGGGGTACGAGCAGTACTTC. J is TRBJ2-7 and V is TRBV7-2, with 10 bases identical to TRBD1. Losses at the gene ends were 4 bases for V and 4 bases for J; bases not matched to a gene: 4. CDR3 length: 14 amino acids. The germline V gene has CDR1 SGHTA and CDR2 FQGNSA.

The rearrangement joins TRBV2 to TRBJ2-2; no clear D. The CDR3 is made up of 15 amino acids. The V and J ends lost 8 bases and 0 bases respectively, with 13 bases between them. Germline V gene sequence: CDR1 SNHLY, CDR2 FYNNEI. The CDR3 here is CASGPGPANTGELFF. The CDR3 coding sequence is TGTGCCAGCGGCCCGGGTCCCGCGAACACCGGGGAGCTGTTTTTT.

The V and J genes are TRBV5-1 and TRBJ2-7; 7 bases fit TRBD2. Unmatched junction bases numbered 8, after V lost 0 bases and J lost 2 bases. The CDR3 sequence is 16 residues long. Germline V gene lookup returns CDR1 SGHRS and CDR2 YFSETQ. The CDR3 DNA sequence: TGCGCCAGCAGCTTGGCCGGTAGCGGGTACCCCTACGAGCAGTACTTC. Protein: CASSLAGSGYPYEQYF.

This chain links TRBV30 with TRBJ1-3; unclear D gene. CDR3 length: 15 amino acids. Trimming left V 4 bases short and J 4 bases short, with 17 bases between. Germline CDR1 reads GTSNPN; CDR2 reads SVGIG (reference sequence). In DNA form, the CDR3 reads TGTGCCTGGATCAGTGGTTTAGCTGCGGGAAACACCATATATTTT. Translation: CAWISGLAAGNTIYF.

In this sample, this clone turned up a few times. This chain connects TRBV18 to TRBJ2-1, with TRBD2 matching over 15 bases. V was pared by 0 bases and J by 7 bases, with 4 bases of the junction left unmatched. Germline CDR1 KGHSH, CDR2 LQKENI. CDR3 length: 17 residues. The CDR3 DNA reads as TGTGCCAGCTCACCACCGACGGGACTAGCGGGAGGTAATGAGCAGTTCTTC. Its protein product is CASSPPTGLAGGNEQFF.

V and J are TRBV3-1 (or the pseudogene TRBV3-2) and TRBJ1-2, with 9 positions matching TRBD1. V lost 4 bases, J lost 2 bases, and 2 bases stayed unmatched. CDR3 length: 14 amino acids. Germline assignment: CDR1 LGHDT and CDR2 YNNKEL (reference sequence). The CDR3 nucleotides read TGTGCCAGCAGCCCTGGGACAGGGAACTATGGCTACACCTTC. Its protein is CASSPGTGNYGYTF.

J is TRBJ1-3 and V is TRBV3-1 (or the pseudogene TRBV3-2); D is possibly TRBD1 (5 bases). CDR1 LGHDT and CDR2 YNNKEL come from the germline V gene (reference sequence). The CDR3 covers 14 residues. V was clipped by 4 bases and J by 0 bases, with 7 bases between them. The CDR3 sequence: CASSPQASGNTIYF. CDR3 in DNA: TGTGCCAGCAGCCCACAGGCCTCTGGAAACACCATATATTTT.

The chain combines TRBV5-1 with TRBJ1-2, with D maybe TRBD1 (5 bases). V shed 0 bases and J shed 7 bases, with 10 bases lying between them. Per the germline V gene, CDR1 is SGHRS and CDR2 is YFSETQ. The CDR3 extends over 13 amino acids. The CDR3 loop is CASSLAMGLGYTF. The DNA of the CDR3 is TGCGCCAGCAGCTTGGCCATGGGGCTTGGCTACACCTTC.

The chain links TRBV29-1 to TRBJ1-2; D ambiguous. V was cut by 0 bases and J by 8 bases, with 16 bases left in between. Per the germline V gene, CDR1 is SQVTM and CDR2 is ANQGSEA. The CDR3 spans 14 residues. In DNA, the CDR3 is TGCAGCGTTGAAGATTTTGGGATCCGGGGAGGCTACACCTTC. Translated, it gives CSVEDFGIRGGYTF.

The CDR3 nucleotides are TGTGCCAGCAGCGGGGACAGGGGAGCTGAAGCTTTCTTT. Encoded protein: CASSGDRGAEAFF. The chain is built from TRBV7-6 and TRBJ1-1; 10 nucleotides match TRBD1. CDR3 length: 13 residues. The ends lost 5 bases at V and 6 bases at J; junction bases unmatched: 3. The V gene's germline CDR1 is SGHVS and CDR2 FNYEAQ.

The V and J genes are TRBV6-5 and TRBJ1-3; unclear D gene. Deletions cut 4 bases from V and 0 bases from J, with 7 bases between. Looked up from germline, CDR1 is MNHEY and CDR2 is SVGAGI. This CDR3 contains 14 residues. CDR3 DNA: TGTGCCAGCAGTTCTGTAAACTCTGGAAACACCATATATTTT. It yields the protein CASSSVNSGNTIYF.

For the CDR3, the DNA is TGTGCCAGCAGACGGACAGGGGGTGGTGAAAAACTGTTTTTT. Amino acids: CASRRTGGGEKLFF. The J gene is TRBJ1-4, the V gene TRBV2; 10 bases line up with TRBD1. The CDR3 has 14 residues. V trimming: 6 bases; J trimming: 7 bases; junction bases outside the gene matches: 5. Germline V CDR1 and CDR2: SNHLY, FYNNEI.

This clone has just one count. The chain employs TRBV4-3 and TRBJ2-1, with 8 bases lining up with TRBD1. With V trimmed by 4 bases and J by 7 bases, 9 bases remained unmatched. There are 15 residues in the CDR3. Germline values: CDR1 LGHNA, CDR2 YSLEER. The CDR3 region has the DNA TGCGCCAGCAGCCCCGCCGGACAGGGTAGGAATGAGCAGTTCTTC. Its translation is CASSPAGQGRNEQFF.